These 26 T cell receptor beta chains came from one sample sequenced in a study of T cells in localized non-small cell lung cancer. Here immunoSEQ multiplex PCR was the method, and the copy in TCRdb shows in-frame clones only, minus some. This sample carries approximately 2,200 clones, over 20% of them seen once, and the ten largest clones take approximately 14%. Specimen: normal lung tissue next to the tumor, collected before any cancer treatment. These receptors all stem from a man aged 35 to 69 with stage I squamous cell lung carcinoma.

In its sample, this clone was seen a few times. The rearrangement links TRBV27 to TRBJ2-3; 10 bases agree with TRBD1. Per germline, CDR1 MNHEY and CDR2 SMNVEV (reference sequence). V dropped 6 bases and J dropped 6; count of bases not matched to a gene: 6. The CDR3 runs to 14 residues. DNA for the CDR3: TGTGCCAGCAGCTCGACAGGGGGCAAGGATACGCAGTATTTT. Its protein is CASSSTGGKDTQYF.

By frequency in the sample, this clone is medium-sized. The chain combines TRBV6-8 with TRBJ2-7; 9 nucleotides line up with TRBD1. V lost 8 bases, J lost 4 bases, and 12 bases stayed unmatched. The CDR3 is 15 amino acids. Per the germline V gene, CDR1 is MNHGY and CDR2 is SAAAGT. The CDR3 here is CASGQPGQGMYEQYF. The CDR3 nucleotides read TGTGCCAGCGGACAACCGGGACAGGGTATGTACGAGCAGTACTTC.

The CDR3, as DNA: TGCGCCAGCAGCTTGGGGGCCACCCCCTGGGGGCTTAATGAAAAACTGTTTTTT. Its protein is CASSLGATPWGLNEKLFF. This chain links TRBV5-1 with TRBJ1-4, with D possibly matching TRBD1 (6 bases). This CDR3 contains 18 residues. The ends were cut back, 0 bases at V and 4 bases at J, with 19 bases in the middle. Germline CDR1 is SGHRS and CDR2 is YFSETQ.

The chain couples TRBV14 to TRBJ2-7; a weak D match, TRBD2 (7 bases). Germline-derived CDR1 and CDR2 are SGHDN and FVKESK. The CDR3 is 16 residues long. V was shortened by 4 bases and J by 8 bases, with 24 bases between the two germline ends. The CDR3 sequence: CASSLGDGGRSTKQYF. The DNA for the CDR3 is TGTGCCAGCAGCCTAGGGGACGGGGGGCGTTCTACGAAGCAGTACTTC. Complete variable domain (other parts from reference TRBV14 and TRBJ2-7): EAGVTQFPSHSVIEKGQTVTLRCDPISGHDNLYWYRRVMGKEIKFLLHFVKESKQDESGMPNNRFLAERTGGTYSTLKVQPAELEDSGVYFCASSLGDGGRSTKQYFGPGTRLTVT.

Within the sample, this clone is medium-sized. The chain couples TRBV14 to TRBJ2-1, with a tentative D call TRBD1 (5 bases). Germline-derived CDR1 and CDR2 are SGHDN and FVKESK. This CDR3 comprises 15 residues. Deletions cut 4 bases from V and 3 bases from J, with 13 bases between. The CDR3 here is CASSPTGALYNEQFF. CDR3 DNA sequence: TGTGCCAGCAGCCCAACTGGGGCGCTCTACAATGAGCAGTTCTTC. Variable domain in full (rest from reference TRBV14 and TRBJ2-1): EAGVTQFPSHSVIEKGQTVTLRCDPISGHDNLYWYRRVMGKEIKFLLHFVKESKQDESGMPNNRFLAERTGGTYSTLKVQPAELEDSGVYFCASSPTGALYNEQFFGPGTRLTVL.

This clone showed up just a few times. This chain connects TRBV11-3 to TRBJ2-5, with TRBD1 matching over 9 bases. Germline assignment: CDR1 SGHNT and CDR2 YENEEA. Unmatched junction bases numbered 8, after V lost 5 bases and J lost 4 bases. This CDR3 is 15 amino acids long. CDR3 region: CASSAQGAPRETQYF. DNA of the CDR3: TGTGCCAGCAGCGCACAGGGGGCGCCGAGAGAGACCCAGTACTTC.

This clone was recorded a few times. The CDR3 sequence is CASSYQGAVGYTF. CDR3 nucleotide sequence: TGTGCCAGCAGTTACCAGGGAGCTGTCGGCTACACCTTC. The V call is TRBV6-8, the J call TRBJ1-2, with a possible D match to TRBD1 (5 bases). CDR1 and CDR2 (germline): MNHGY, SAAAGT. Trimming took off 2 bases at V and 8 bases at J, with 12 bases between the two ends. The CDR3 is 13 residues long.

The CDR3 DNA is TGTGCCAGTATATGGACTAGCGGGGGACCCAATGAGCAGTTCTTC. This encodes CASIWTSGGPNEQFF. V gene TRBV19 combines with J gene TRBJ2-1; 13 positions agree with TRBD2. Germline CDR1 reads LNHDA; CDR2 reads SQIVND (reference sequence). V was pared by 7 bases and J by 6 bases, with 6 bases of the junction left unmatched. The CDR3 is 15 residues long. Looking up the rest from reference TRBV19 and TRBJ2-1 gives the full variable domain: DGGITQSPKYLFRKEGQNVTLSCEQNLNHDAMYWYRQDPGQGLRLIYYSQIVNDFQKGDIAEGYSVSREKKESFPLTVTSAQKNPTAFYLCASIWTSGGPNEQFFGPGTRLTVL.

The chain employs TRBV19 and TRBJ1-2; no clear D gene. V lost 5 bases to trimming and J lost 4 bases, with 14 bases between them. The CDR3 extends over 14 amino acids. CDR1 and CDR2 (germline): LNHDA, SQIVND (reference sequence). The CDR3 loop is CASSYRANSYGYTF. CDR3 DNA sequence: TGTGCCAGTAGTTACCGGGCCAATTCCTATGGCTACACCTTC.

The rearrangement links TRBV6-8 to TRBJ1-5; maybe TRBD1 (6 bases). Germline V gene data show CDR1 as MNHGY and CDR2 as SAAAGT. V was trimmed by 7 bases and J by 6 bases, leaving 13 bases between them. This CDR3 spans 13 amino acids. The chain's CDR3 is CASKGVASQPQHF. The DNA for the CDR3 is TGTGCCAGCAAGGGGGTAGCAAGTCAGCCCCAGCATTTT.

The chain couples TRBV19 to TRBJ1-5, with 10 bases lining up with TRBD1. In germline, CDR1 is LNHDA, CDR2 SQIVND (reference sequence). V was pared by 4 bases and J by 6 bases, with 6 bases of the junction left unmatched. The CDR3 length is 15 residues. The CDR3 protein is CASSTRGQGSQPQHF. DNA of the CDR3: TGTGCCAGTAGTACGCGGGGACAGGGGAGTCAGCCCCAGCATTTT.

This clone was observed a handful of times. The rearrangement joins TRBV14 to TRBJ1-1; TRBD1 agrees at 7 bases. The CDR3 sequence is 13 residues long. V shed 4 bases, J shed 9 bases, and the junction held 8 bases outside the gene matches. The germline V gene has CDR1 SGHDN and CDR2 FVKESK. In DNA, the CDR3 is TGTGCCAGCAGCCGGATACAGGGGCCCAAAGCTTTCTTT. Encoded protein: CASSRIQGPKAFF.

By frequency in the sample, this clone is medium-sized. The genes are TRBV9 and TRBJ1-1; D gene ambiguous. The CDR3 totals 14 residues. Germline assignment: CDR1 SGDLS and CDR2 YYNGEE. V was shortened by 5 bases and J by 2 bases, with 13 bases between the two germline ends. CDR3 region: CASSDRIINTEAFF. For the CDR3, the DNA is TGTGCCAGCAGTGACCGGATTATAAACACTGAAGCTTTCTTT.

The DNA of the CDR3 is TGTGCCAGCAGTTCGAAGGTATCGGGAGGGACCCACGAGCAGTACTTC. Translating gives CASSSKVSGGTHEQYF. The chain joins TRBV6-8 to TRBJ2-7; 8 nucleotides align to TRBD2. V dropped 4 bases and J dropped 5; count of bases not matched to a gene: 13. Germline V CDR1 and CDR2: MNHGY, SAAAGT. The CDR3 contains 16 residues.

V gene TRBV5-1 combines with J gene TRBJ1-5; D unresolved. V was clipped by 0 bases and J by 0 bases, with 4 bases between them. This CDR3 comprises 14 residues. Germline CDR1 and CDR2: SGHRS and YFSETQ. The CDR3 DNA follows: TGCGCCAGCAGCTTGGGAAATAGCAATCAGCCCCAGCATTTT. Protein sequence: CASSLGNSNQPQHF. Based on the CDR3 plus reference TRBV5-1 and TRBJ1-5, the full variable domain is KAGVTQTPRYLIKTRGQQVTLSCSPISGHRSVSWYQQTPGQGLQFLFEYFSETQRNKGNFPGRFSGRQFSNSRSEMNVSTLELGDSALYLCASSLGNSNQPQHFGDGTRLSIL.

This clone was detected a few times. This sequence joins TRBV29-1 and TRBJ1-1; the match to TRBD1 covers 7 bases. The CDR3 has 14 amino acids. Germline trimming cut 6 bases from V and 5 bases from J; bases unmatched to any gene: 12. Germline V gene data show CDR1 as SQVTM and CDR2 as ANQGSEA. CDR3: CSVWGVGGLTEAFF. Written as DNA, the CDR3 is TGCAGCGTCTGGGGGGTAGGGGGCCTGACTGAAGCTTTCTTT.

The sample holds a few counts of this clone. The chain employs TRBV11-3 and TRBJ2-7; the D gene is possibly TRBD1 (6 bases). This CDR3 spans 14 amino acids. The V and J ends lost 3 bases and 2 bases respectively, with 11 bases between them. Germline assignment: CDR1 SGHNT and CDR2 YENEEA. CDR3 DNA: TGTGCCAGCAGCTTTGTCGCAGGGGCCTACGAGCAGTACTTC. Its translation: CASSFVAGAYEQYF.

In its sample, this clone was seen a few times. The CDR3 DNA reads as TGTGCCAGCAGCGTAGCGTGGGGAGAAGAGACCCAGTACTTC. It translates to CASSVAWGEETQYF. The chain uses TRBV9 and TRBJ2-5; D possibly corresponds to TRBD2 (5 bases). Trimming removed 0 bases from V and 3 bases from J, with 9 bases in between. The CDR3 has 14 amino acids. Germline V gene lookup returns CDR1 SGDLS and CDR2 YYNGEE.

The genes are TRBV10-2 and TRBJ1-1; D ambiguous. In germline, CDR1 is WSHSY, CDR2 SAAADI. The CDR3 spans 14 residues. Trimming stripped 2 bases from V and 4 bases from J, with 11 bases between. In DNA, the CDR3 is TGCGCCAGCAGTGAGAGGTCTTCTGGCACTGAAGCTTTCTTT. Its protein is CASSERSSGTEAFF.

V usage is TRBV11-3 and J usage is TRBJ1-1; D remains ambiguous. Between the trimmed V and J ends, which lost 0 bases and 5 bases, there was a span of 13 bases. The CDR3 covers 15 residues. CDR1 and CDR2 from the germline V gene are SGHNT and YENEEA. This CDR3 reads CASSLEAGMRTEAFF. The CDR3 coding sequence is TGTGCCAGCAGCTTAGAAGCGGGTATGCGGACTGAAGCTTTCTTT.

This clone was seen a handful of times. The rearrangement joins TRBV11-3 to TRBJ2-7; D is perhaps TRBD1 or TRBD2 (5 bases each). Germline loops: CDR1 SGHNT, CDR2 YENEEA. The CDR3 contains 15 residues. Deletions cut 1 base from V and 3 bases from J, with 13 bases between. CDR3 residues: CASSLGGTPSYEQYF. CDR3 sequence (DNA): TGTGCCAGCAGCTTAGGTGGGACCCCCAGCTACGAGCAGTACTTC. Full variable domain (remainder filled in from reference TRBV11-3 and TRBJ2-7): EAGVVQSPRYKIIEKKQPVAFWCNPISGHNTLYWYLQNLGQGPELLIRYENEEAVDDSQLPKDRFSAERLKGVDSTLKIQPAELGDSAVYLCASSLGGTPSYEQYFGPGTRLTVT.

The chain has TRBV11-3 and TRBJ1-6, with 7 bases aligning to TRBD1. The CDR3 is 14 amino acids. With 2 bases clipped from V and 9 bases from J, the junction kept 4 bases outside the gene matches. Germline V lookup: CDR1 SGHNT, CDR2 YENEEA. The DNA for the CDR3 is TGTGCCAGCAGCTTACAGGGGGAGGGTTCACCCCTCCACTTT. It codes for CASSLQGEGSPLHF.

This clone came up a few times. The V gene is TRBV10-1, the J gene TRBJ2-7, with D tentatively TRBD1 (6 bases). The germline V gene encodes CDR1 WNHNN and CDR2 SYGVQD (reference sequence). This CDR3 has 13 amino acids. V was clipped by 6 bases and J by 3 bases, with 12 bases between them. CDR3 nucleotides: TGCGCCAGCAGCTGGACAGCCCTCTACGAGCAGTACTTC. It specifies CASSWTALYEQYF.

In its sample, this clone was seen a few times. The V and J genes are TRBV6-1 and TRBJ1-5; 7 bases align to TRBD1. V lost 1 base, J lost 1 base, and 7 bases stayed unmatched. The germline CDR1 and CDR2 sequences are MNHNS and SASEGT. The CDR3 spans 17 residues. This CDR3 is CASSEGTGALSNQPQHF. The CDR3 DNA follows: TGTGCCAGCAGTGAAGGTACAGGGGCCCTGAGCAATCAGCCCCAGCATTTT.

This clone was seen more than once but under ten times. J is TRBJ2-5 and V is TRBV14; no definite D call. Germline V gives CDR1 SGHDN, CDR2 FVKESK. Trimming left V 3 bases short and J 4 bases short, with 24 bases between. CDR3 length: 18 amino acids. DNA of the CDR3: TGTGCCAGCAGCCATGCTCTTGGACGGACGGCGCACATAGAGACCCAGTACTTC. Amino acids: CASSHALGRTAHIETQYF.

The CDR3 coding sequence is TGTGCCAGCAGAGCCGGGACAGGGGATCACGAGCAGTACTTC. Translation: CASRAGTGDHEQYF. The chain links TRBV9 to TRBJ2-7, with TRBD1 matching over 10 bases. Germline V gives CDR1 SGDLS, CDR2 YYNGEE. CDR3 size: 14 residues. J lost 5 bases, V lost 5 bases, and 7 bases had no gene match.